The 25 T cell receptor beta chains listed next were all sequenced from one sample in a study of post-analysis software for immune sequencing data (dated by TCRdb to about 2015). Overall study results and their limits: Patients showed significantly higher frequencies than controls for roughly five TRBV segments, among them TRBV5-6, TRBV5-1 and TRBV20-1.

To prepare the library, PCR was applied. Sequencing was carried out with an Illumina HiSeq 2500. Unique molecular identifiers were incorporated into TCR beta cDNA libraries to reduce PCR and sequencing biases. The public reads were run again by TCRdb, first through fastp at Q25 and then through MiXCR, and only productive beta chains were kept. Identical CDR3 protein sequences are pooled into one entry, listed with their most common genes and DNA. Across this sample there are roughly 670,000 distinct CDR3 sequences, with approximately 59% seen only once. Together, the top ten hold approximately 11% of the sample. These receptors have no identified antigens. Sequenced material: blood. Source of these receptors: a girl aged 2-10 years with multiple sclerosis.

The V gene is TRBV7-2, the J gene TRBJ1-1; D is unclear. The V gene lost 5 bases and the J gene lost 6 bases, with 10 bases spanning the gap. Per the germline V gene, CDR1 is SGHTA and CDR2 is FQGNSA. This CDR3 has 12 residues. The chain's CDR3 is CASSPSSAEAFF. The CDR3 DNA follows: TGTGCCAGCAGCCCCTCCAGCGCTGAAGCTTTCTTT.

The J gene is TRBJ2-5, the V gene TRBV6-2 or TRBV6-3, with 7 bases aligning to TRBD1. Trimming at V came to 5 bases and at J to 2 bases, leaving 11 bases not matched to a gene. The CDR3 covers 16 residues. Germline CDR1 reads MNHEY; CDR2 reads SVGEGT. CDR3 DNA: TGTGCCAGCAGTCAAGGGGCTGGGACAGCTCAAGAGACCCAGTACTTC. It translates to CASSQGAGTAQETQYF.

The chain links TRBV4-3 to TRBJ2-1, with 7 bases identical to TRBD2. The CDR3 consists of 14 residues. V lost 1 base and J lost 6; bases outside the gene matches: 3. Germline CDR1 and CDR2: LGHNA and YSLEER. CDR3 residues: CASSQAAGTNEQFF. CDR3 nucleotides: TGCGCCAGCAGCCAAGCAGCGGGGACCAATGAGCAGTTCTTC.

The chain joins TRBV25-1 to TRBJ1-1; 9 positions match TRBD1. V was pared by 2 bases and J by 4 bases, with 5 bases of the junction left unmatched. CDR3 size: 15 residues. Germline CDR1 and CDR2: MGHDK and SYGVNS. In DNA, the CDR3 is TGTGCCAGCAGTGAAGGGACAGGGTTGCGCACTGAAGCTTTCTTT. Its translation is CASSEGTGLRTEAFF. Using reference TRBV25-1 and TRBJ1-1 for the parts outside the CDR3, the full variable domain is EADIYQTPRYLVIGTGKKITLECSQTMGHDKMYWYQQDPGMELHLIHYSYGVNSTEKGDLSSESTVSRIRTEHFPLTLESARPSHTSQYLCASSEGTGLRTEAFFGQGTRLTVV.

This clonotype was observed a handful of times. The chain employs TRBV7-2 and TRBJ1-2, with TRBD1 as a possible D gene (5 bases). This CDR3 region has 15 residues. V was pared by 1 base and J by 4 bases, with 13 bases between. Germline V gene data show CDR1 as SGHTA and CDR2 as FQGNSA. This CDR3 reads CASSLDGGGPYGYTF. In nucleotides, the CDR3 is TGTGCCAGCAGCTTAGATGGGGGAGGGCCCTATGGCTACACCTTC.

This chain joins TRBV20-1 and TRBJ2-3; the D gene is possibly TRBD2 (5 bases). This CDR3 has 14 residues. Germline values: CDR1 DFQATT, CDR2 SNEGSKA (reference sequence). V was clipped by 4 bases and J by 1 base, with 12 bases between them. The CDR3 DNA reads as TGCAGTGCTACCAGGACGGAGGGCACAGATACGCAGTATTTT. It encodes CSATRTEGTDTQYF.

The chain combines TRBV27 with TRBJ2-1; D is perhaps TRBD2 (6 bases). V lost 1 base and J 4 bases, leaving 14 bases between the germline ends. The CDR3 has 16 amino acids. Germline V gene sequence: CDR1 MNHEY, CDR2 SMNVEV (reference sequence). This CDR3 reads CASSLLPSVTYNEQFF. CDR3 coding DNA: TGTGCCAGCAGTTTATTACCTAGCGTAACGTACAATGAGCAGTTCTTC.

The V and J genes are TRBV29-1 and TRBJ2-7; tentatively, D is TRBD1 (6 bases). Germline assignment: CDR1 SQVTM and CDR2 ANQGSEA. The CDR3 is 12 residues long. V lost 6 bases and J lost 0, with 9 bases in between. CDR3 amino acids: CSVGTSSYEQYF. CDR3 coding DNA: TGCAGCGTCGGGACATCCTCCTACGAGCAGTACTTC.

This clonotype has a handful of counts. This chain uses TRBV5-1 with TRBJ2-5; the D gene could be TRBD1 or TRBD2 (6 bases each). The end of the DNA fits TRBJ2-7 better, so the J call may be wrong. Germline V gives CDR1 SGHRS, CDR2 YFSETQ. The CDR3 spans 15 residues. The CDR3 DNA is TGCGCCAGCAGCTTGGTGGTCGGCGGGACATCCGAGCAGTACTTC. This gives the protein CASSLVVGGTSEQYF.

The chain has TRBV20-1 and TRBJ2-1, with unresolved D. CDR1 DFQATT and CDR2 SNEGSKA come from the germline V gene (reference sequence). This CDR3 has 11 amino acids. The V and J ends lost 3 bases and 5 bases respectively, with 5 bases between them. CDR3 in DNA: TGCAGTGCTAGGTTCGACAATGAGCAGTTCTTC. The encoded protein is CSARFDNEQFF.

In its sample, this clonotype was seen a few times. The rearrangement joins TRBV10-3 to TRBJ2-1, with 7 bases that match TRBD2. The ends lost 6 bases at V and 8 bases at J; junction bases unmatched: 7. The CDR3 is made up of 13 amino acids. From germline, CDR1 is ENHRY and CDR2 SYGVKD. The CDR3 nucleotides are TGTGCCATCAGGGACCTTAGCGGGCATGAGCAGTTCTTC. Its protein product is CAIRDLSGHEQFF.

This chain uses TRBV9 with TRBJ2-5; 12 positions match TRBD2. The assigned J gene may be wrong: the sequence end matches TRBJ2-7 better. Germline V lookup: CDR1 SGDLS, CDR2 YYNGEE. The CDR3 has 15 residues. For the CDR3, the DNA is TGTGCCAGCAGCGTAGCACTAGCGGGAGGATCCGAGCAGTACTTC. Translated, it gives CASSVALAGGSEQYF.

In this sample, this clonotype turned up once. This chain links TRBV6-6 with TRBJ1-2; perhaps TRBD1 as D (5 bases). The CDR3 is made up of 13 amino acids. CDR1 and CDR2 (germline): MNHNY, SVGAGI (reference sequence). The germline V and J ends were trimmed by 2 bases and 7 bases, with 11 bases remaining between them. The CDR3 spells CASSYRGDGGYTF. CDR3 DNA: TGTGCCAGCAGTTACAGGGGAGATGGTGGCTACACCTTC.

This clonotype occurred a few times. The rearrangement links TRBV5-5 to TRBJ1-2, with 8 positions matching TRBD1. CDR3 size: 13 residues. Trimming at V came to 0 bases and at J to 9 bases, leaving 4 bases not matched to a gene. Germline values: CDR1 SGHKS, CDR2 YYEKEE (reference sequence). The DNA for the CDR3 is TGTGCCAGCAGCTTGGGACAGGGGATCAGCTACACCTTC. Translated, it gives CASSLGQGISYTF.

CDR3 sequence: CASSVGRGGTTDTQYF. CDR3 DNA: TGTGCCAGCAGCGTCGGACGGGGAGGTACCACAGATACGCAGTATTTT. This chain uses TRBV9 with TRBJ2-3, with D perhaps TRBD2 (6 bases). Germline assignment: CDR1 SGDLS and CDR2 YYNGEE. This CDR3 region has 16 residues. Trimming cost V 2 bases and J 2 bases, with 15 bases left between them.

In this sample, this clonotype turned up once. The gene calls are TRBV25-1 and TRBJ2-5; TRBD2 is a possible D gene (5 bases). Near its end, the DNA agrees better with TRBJ2-7, so the J call may be wrong. This CDR3 spans 13 amino acids. CDR1 is MGHDK and CDR2 is SYGVNS in the germline V gene. The CDR3 nucleotides are TGTGCCAGCAGTGAAGGAGGCTCTGGCGAGCAGTACTTC. Translating it yields CASSEGGSGEQYF.

This clonotype was counted only a few times. The genes are TRBV29-1 and TRBJ1-1; 8 nucleotides line up with TRBD1. This CDR3 region has 12 residues. CDR1 and CDR2 from the germline V gene are SQVTM and ANQGSEA. Trimming cost V 2 bases and J 7 bases; bases outside gene matches: 3. The DNA of the CDR3 is TGCAGCGTTGAAAGAGACAGGGGTGAAGCTTTCTTT. This translates into CSVERDRGEAFF. Looking up the rest from reference TRBV29-1 and TRBJ1-1 gives the full variable domain: SAVISQKPSRDICQRGTSLTIQCQVDSQVTMMFWYRQQPGQSLTLIATANQGSEATYESGFVIDKFPISRPNLTFSTLTVSNMSPEDSSIYLCSVERDRGEAFFGQGTRLTVV.

J is TRBJ2-5 and V is TRBV6-6, with 13 bases fitting TRBD2. V shed 5 bases, J shed 0 bases, and the junction held 3 bases outside the gene matches. The CDR3 has 16 residues. Germline V lookup: CDR1 MNHNY, CDR2 SVGAGI (reference sequence). The CDR3 DNA reads as TGTGCCAGCAGTGCACTAGCGGGGGGGTACCAAGAGACCCAGTACTTC. It is translated as CASSALAGGYQETQYF.

This clonotype was observed a few times. The chain joins TRBV20-1 to TRBJ2-1, with D unclear. The germline CDR1 and CDR2 sequences are DFQATT and SNEGSKA (reference sequence). The CDR3 length is 15 residues. V dropped 3 bases and J dropped 6 bases, with 18 bases sitting between them. The CDR3 loop is CSARPLGQASNEQFF. CDR3 coding DNA: TGCAGTGCTAGGCCTCTGGGTCAGGCTTCCAATGAGCAGTTCTTC.

The gene calls are TRBV20-1 and TRBJ2-3; 9 bases line up with TRBD1. This CDR3 region has 14 residues. Germline V gives CDR1 DFQATT, CDR2 SNEGSKA (reference sequence). The V and J ends lost 6 bases and 4 bases, in that order; junction bases with no gene match: 8. CDR3 nucleotide sequence: TGCAGTGCGCCGACCGACAGGGGGGCAGATACGCAGTATTTT. Translating gives CSAPTDRGADTQYF.

This chain uses TRBV6-5 with TRBJ1-1; a possible D gene is TRBD1 (6 bases). The germline V gene encodes CDR1 MNHEY and CDR2 SVGAGI. This CDR3 contains 12 residues. V lost 0 bases, J lost 13 bases, and 12 bases lay in between. CDR3 sequence: CASSYSGGKGFF. In nucleotides, the CDR3 is TGTGCCAGCAGTTACTCGGGGGGCAAGGGTTTCTTT.

On this clonotype itself: The junction departs from the called germline gene at one end, perhaps through a read error. V and J are TRBV12-3 or TRBV12-4 and TRBJ2-3; D gene uncertain. The CDR3 runs to 12 residues. The CDR3, as DNA: TGTGCCAGCATTTTAGATAGCGATACGCAGTATTTT. As protein: CASILDSDTQYF.

V usage is TRBV9 and J usage is TRBJ2-1, with D perhaps assigned TRBD1 or TRBD2 (5 bases each). Germline loops: CDR1 SGDLS, CDR2 YYNGEE. The CDR3 consists of 12 residues. V lost 3 bases to trimming and J lost 7 bases, with 8 bases between them. The CDR3 nucleotides are TGTGCCAGCAGCGAGGGGACGAATGAGCAGTTCTTC. Protein sequence: CASSEGTNEQFF.

The gene calls are TRBV21-1 and TRBJ2-1; the table gives TRBD2 as D, unverified against the DNA. TRBV21-1 is a listed pseudogene. The CDR3 has 15 amino acids. The CDR3 here is CASSKEPNLAGEQFF. The DNA for the CDR3 is TGTGCCAGCAGCAAAGAACCCAATCTAGCGGGAGAGCAGTTCTTC.

This chain uses TRBV6-6 with TRBJ1-2; 9 nucleotides match TRBD1. The CDR3 contains 14 residues. V shed 6 bases, J shed 7 bases, and the junction held 9 bases outside the gene matches. The germline gives CDR1 MNHNY, CDR2 SVGAGI (reference sequence). CDR3 in DNA: TGTGCCAGCAGCCTCGGACAGGGGCGCGGTGGCTACACCTTC. Translating it yields CASSLGQGRGGYTF.